Below are 8 T cell receptor beta chains sequenced from a single sample in a study of cytomegalovirus exposure and HLA in healthy donors. Researchers ran the PCR with 60 Vbeta and 13 Jbeta primers. Here immunoSEQ multiplex PCR was the method, and the copy in TCRdb shows in-frame clones only, minus some. The profile shows 95,000 to 150,000 clones, more than 60% of them singletons. Material: PBMCs. The origin of the receptors is a middle-aged woman in good health and CMV-seronegative.

The chain recombines TRBV11-2 with TRBJ2-7, with a possible D match to TRBD2 (5 bases). Trimming removed 4 bases from V and 1 base from J, with 17 bases in between. Germline V gene data show CDR1 as SGHAT and CDR2 as FQNNGV. The CDR3 extends over 16 amino acids. CDR3 DNA: TGTGCCAGCAGCTCCAACCTCGGACGGACTTCCTACGAGCAGTACTTC. Translated, it gives CASSSNLGRTSYEQYF.

The sample holds a few counts of this clone. At one of its ends the junction is not consistent with the germline gene, which may arise from a read error. The chain has TRBV7-9 and TRBJ1-1; no clear D gene. The CDR3 spans 11 residues. Germline V CDR1 and CDR2: SEHNR, FQNEAQ (reference sequence). CDR3 coding DNA: TGTTCCAGCAGCCAGAACACTGAAGCTTTCTTT. It is translated as CSSSQNTEAFF.

With respect to this clone: Other DNA sequences in this specimen translate into the identical CDR3. This chain links TRBV6-1 with TRBJ1-2; no clear D. The germline V gene has CDR1 MNHNS and CDR2 SASEGT. The CDR3 length is 11 residues. Trimming shortened V by 7 bases and J by 12 bases, and 15 bases separated the two germline ends. CDR3 in DNA: TGTGCCAGCACTCCGGGTTTCGAACACACCTTC. Its protein is CASTPGFEHTF.

CDR3 DNA: TGTGCCAGCAGCTTAATGGGACAGGGGGCTATTGATGAAGCTTTCTTT. Its translation is CASSLMGQGAIDEAFF. The chain has TRBV7-2 and TRBJ1-1; TRBD1 agrees at 12 bases. The V and J ends lost 2 bases and 7 bases, in that order; junction bases with no gene match: 8. Germline V lookup: CDR1 SGHTA, CDR2 FQGNSA. The CDR3 loop spans 16 amino acids. The whole variable domain, filled in from reference TRBV7-2 and TRBJ1-1, reads GAGVSQSPSNKVTEKGKDVELRCDPISGHTALYWYRQSLGQGLEFLIYFQGNSAPDKSGLPSDRFSAERTGGSVSTLTIQRTQQEDSAVYLCASSLMGQGAIDEAFFGQGTRLTVV.

The CDR3 spells CASRQGGYGYTF. CDR3 bases: TGTGCCAGCAGGCAGGGGGGCTATGGCTACACCTTC. The chain carries TRBV6-5 and TRBJ1-2, with 7 bases identical to TRBD1. Trimming removed 6 bases from V and 4 bases from J; junction bases left unmatched: 2. CDR3 length: 12 residues. Germline CDR1 MNHEY, CDR2 SVGAGI.

The chain links TRBV19 to TRBJ2-1; D ambiguous. Per the germline V gene, CDR1 is LNHDA and CDR2 is SQIVND (reference sequence). This CDR3 spans 15 amino acids. V was trimmed by 4 bases and J by 0 bases, leaving 10 bases between them. The CDR3 sequence: CASSTDMSSYNEQFF. The CDR3 coding sequence is TGTGCCAGTAGTACCGACATGAGCTCCTACAATGAGCAGTTCTTC.

V usage is TRBV9 and J usage is TRBJ2-3; 13 positions match TRBD2. The CDR3 is 18 amino acids. CDR1 is SGDLS and CDR2 is YYNGEE in the germline V gene. The ends lost 4 bases at V and 3 bases at J; junction bases unmatched: 11. As DNA, the CDR3 is TGTGCCAGCAGCACCCGACTGCTGACTAGCGGGGGGACAGATACGCAGTATTTT. Residues: CASSTRLLTSGGTDTQYF.

This chain's CDR3 is CASSPVAQETQYF. CDR3 DNA: TGTGCCAGCAGCCCAGTAGCCCAAGAGACCCAGTACTTC. The gene calls are TRBV11-2 and TRBJ2-5; D is ambiguous. Germline CDR1 reads SGHAT; CDR2 reads FQNNGV. The CDR3 sequence is 13 residues long. Trimming removed 5 bases from V and 1 base from J, with 8 bases in between.